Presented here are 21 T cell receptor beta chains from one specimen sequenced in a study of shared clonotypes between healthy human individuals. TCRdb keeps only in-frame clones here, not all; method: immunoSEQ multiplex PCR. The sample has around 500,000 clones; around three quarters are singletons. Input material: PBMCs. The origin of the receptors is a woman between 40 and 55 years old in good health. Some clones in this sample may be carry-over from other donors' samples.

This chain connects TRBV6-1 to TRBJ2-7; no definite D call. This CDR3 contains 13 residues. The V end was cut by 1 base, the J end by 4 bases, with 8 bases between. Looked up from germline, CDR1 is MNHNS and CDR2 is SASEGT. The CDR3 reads CASSEGWGYEQYF. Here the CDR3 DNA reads TGTGCCAGCAGTGAAGGTTGGGGATACGAGCAGTACTTC.

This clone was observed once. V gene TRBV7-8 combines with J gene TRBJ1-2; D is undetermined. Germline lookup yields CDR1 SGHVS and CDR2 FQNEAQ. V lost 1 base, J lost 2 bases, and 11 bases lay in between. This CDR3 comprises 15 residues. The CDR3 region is CASSLERVPNYGYTF. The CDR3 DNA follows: TGTGCCAGCAGCTTAGAGAGGGTCCCGAACTATGGCTACACCTTC.

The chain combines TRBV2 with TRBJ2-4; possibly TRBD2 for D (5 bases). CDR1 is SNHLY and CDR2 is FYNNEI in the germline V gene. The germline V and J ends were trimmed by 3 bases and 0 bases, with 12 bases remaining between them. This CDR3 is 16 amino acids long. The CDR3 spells CASSDGSGLAKNIQYF. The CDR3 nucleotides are TGTGCCAGCAGTGATGGGAGCGGATTAGCCAAAAACATTCAGTACTTC.

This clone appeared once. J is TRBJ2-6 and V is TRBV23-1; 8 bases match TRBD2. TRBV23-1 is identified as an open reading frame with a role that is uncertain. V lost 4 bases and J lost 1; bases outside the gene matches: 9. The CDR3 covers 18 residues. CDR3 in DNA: TGCGCCAGCAGTCGGGCGAGTAGCGGGACATCTGGGGCCAACGTCCTGACTTTC. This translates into CASSRASSGTSGANVLTF.

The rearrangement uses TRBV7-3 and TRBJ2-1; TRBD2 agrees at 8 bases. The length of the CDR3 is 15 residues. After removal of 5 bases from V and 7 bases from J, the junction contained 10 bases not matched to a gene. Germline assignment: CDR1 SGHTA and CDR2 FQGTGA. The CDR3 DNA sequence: TGTGCCAGCAGCCCCCGACTAGCGACTGGTAATGAGCAGTTCTTC. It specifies CASSPRLATGNEQFF.

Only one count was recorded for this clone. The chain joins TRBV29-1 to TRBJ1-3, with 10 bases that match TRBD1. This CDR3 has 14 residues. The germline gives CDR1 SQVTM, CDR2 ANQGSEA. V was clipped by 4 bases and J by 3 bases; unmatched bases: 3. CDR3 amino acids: CSVGGTGVGNTIYF. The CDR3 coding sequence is TGCAGCGTTGGGGGGACAGGGGTTGGAAACACCATATATTTT.

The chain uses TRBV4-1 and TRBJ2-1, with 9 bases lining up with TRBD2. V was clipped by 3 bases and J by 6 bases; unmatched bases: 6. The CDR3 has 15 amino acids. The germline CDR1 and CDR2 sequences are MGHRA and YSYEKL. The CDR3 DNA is TGCGCCAGCAGCCAGGGGTCTAGCGGGGTCAATGAGCAGTTCTTC. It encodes CASSQGSSGVNEQFF.

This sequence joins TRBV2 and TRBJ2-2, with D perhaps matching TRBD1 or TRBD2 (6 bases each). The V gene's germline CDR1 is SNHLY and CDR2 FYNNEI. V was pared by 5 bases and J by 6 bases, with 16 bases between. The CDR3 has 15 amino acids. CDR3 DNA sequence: TGTGCCAGCAGTATCTCGTCGGGGGCCTCCGGGGAGCTGTTTTTT. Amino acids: CASSISSGASGELFF.

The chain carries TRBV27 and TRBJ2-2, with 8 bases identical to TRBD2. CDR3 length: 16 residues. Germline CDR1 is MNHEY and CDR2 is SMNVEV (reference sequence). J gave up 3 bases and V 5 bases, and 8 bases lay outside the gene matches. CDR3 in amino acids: CASSKFSGADTGELFF. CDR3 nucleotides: TGTGCCAGCAGTAAGTTTAGCGGGGCCGACACCGGGGAGCTGTTTTTT.

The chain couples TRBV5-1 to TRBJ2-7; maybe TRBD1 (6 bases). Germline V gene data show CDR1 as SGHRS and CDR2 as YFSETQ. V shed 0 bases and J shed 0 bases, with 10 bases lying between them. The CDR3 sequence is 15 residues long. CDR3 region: CASSLGDNDSYEQYF. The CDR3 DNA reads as TGCGCCAGCAGCTTGGGGGACAACGACTCCTACGAGCAGTACTTC.

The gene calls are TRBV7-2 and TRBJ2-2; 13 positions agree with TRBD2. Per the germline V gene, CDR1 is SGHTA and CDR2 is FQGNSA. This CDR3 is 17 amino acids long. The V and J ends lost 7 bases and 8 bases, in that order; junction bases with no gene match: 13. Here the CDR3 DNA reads TGTGCCAGCAAACCTCCCCACAGGGGACTAGCGGGAGGGGAGCTGTTTTTT. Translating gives CASKPPHRGLAGGELFF.

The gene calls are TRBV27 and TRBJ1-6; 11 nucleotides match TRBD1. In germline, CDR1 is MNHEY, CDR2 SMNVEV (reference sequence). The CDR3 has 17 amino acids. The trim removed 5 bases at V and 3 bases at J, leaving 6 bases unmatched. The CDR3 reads CASSTRDRGFYNSPLHF. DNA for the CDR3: TGTGCCAGCAGTACCCGGGACAGGGGGTTCTATAATTCACCCCTCCACTTT.

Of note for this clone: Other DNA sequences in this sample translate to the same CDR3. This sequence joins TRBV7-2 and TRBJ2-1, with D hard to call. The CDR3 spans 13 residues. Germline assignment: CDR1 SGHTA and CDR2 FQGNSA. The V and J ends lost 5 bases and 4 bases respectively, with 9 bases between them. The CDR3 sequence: CASSPNRYNEQFF. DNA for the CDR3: TGTGCCAGCAGCCCGAATAGATACAATGAGCAGTTCTTC.

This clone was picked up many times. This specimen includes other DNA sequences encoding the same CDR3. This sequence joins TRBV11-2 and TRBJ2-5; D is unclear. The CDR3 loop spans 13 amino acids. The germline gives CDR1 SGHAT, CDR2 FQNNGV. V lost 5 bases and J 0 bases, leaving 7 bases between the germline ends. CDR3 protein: CASSLQYQETQYF. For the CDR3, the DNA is TGTGCCAGCAGCCTACAGTACCAAGAGACCCAGTACTTC.

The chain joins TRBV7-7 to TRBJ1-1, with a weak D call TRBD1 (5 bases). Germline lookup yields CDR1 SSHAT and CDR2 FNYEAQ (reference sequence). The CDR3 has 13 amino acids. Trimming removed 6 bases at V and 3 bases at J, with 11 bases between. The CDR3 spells CASSRQLDTEAFF. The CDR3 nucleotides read TGTGCCAGCAGTCGACAGCTGGACACTGAAGCTTTCTTT.

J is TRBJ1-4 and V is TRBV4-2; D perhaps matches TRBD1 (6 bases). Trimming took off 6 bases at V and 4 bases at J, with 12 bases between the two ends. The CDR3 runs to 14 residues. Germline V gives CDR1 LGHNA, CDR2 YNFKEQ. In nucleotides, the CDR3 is TGTGCCAGCAGTCGGGGGCCGGTTAATGAAAAACTGTTTTTT. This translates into CASSRGPVNEKLFF.

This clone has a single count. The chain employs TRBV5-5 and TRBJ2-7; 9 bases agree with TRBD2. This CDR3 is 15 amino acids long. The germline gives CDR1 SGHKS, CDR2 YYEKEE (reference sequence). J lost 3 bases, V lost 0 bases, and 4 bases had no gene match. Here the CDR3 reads CASSLVGSGSYEQYF. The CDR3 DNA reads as TGTGCCAGCAGCTTGGTCGGTAGCGGGAGCTACGAGCAGTACTTC.

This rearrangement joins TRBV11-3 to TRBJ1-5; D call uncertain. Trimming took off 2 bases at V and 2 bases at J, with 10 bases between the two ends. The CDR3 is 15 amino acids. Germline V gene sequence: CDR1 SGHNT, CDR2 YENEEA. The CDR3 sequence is CASSLTRTGNQPQHF. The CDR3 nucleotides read TGTGCCAGCAGCTTAACGAGGACTGGCAATCAGCCCCAGCATTTT. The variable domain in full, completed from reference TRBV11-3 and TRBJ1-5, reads EAGVVQSPRYKIIEKKQPVAFWCNPISGHNTLYWYLQNLGQGPELLIRYENEEAVDDSQLPKDRFSAERLKGVDSTLKIQPAELGDSAVYLCASSLTRTGNQPQHFGDGTRLSIL.

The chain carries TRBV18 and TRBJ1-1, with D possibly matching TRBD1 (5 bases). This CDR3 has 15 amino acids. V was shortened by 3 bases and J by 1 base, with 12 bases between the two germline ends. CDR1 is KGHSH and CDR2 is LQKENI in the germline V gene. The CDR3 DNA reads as TGTGCCAGCTCACCCCCCGGGACGGAGAACACTGAAGCTTTCTTT. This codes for CASSPPGTENTEAFF.

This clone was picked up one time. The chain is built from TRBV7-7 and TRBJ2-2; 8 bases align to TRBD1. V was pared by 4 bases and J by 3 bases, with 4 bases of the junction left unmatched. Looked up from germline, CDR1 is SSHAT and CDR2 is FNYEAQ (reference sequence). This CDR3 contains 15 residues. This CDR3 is CASSSTGADTGELFF. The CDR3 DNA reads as TGTGCCAGCAGCTCGACAGGGGCCGACACCGGGGAGCTGTTTTTT.

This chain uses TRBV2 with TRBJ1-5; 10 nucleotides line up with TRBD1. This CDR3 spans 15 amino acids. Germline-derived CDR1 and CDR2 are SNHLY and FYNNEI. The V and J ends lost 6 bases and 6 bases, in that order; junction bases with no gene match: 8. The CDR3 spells CASSRDRGDGQPQHF. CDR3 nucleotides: TGTGCCAGCAGCCGGGACAGGGGCGACGGTCAGCCCCAGCATTTT.